These 6 T cell receptor beta chains originate from one sample sequenced in a study of early T cells in non-severe SARS-CoV-2 infection. TCRdb used MiXCR to reprocess the 5' RACE reads, holding one entry per CDR3 protein. Of about 80,000 distinct CDR3 sequences listed, roughly 13% are singletons. Sequences were obtained from whole blood. These receptors originate from an adult who was a healthcare worker with PCR-confirmed SARS-CoV-2 infection or an uninfected control (not recorded which).

This clonotype has ten or more counts. J is TRBJ1-2 and V is TRBV9; D is perhaps TRBD1 (5 bases). CDR3 length: 15 residues. In germline, CDR1 is SGDLS, CDR2 YYNGEE. Trimming took 4 bases from V and 0 from J, leaving 13 bases between them. The CDR3 reads CASSPSGRANYGYTF. In DNA form, the CDR3 reads TGTGCCAGCAGCCCAAGTGGCAGGGCTAACTATGGCTACACCTTC.

The CDR3 spells CSATDTLPYEQYF. DNA of the CDR3: TGCAGTGCTACGGACACCCTTCCTTACGAGCAGTACTTC. J is TRBJ2-7 and V is TRBV20-1, with D tentatively TRBD1 (5 bases). V dropped 4 bases and J dropped 4 bases, with 14 bases sitting between them. The germline gives CDR1 DFQATT, CDR2 SNEGSKA (reference sequence). The CDR3 has 13 amino acids.

Concerning this clonotype: Since a much larger clone is just one base distant, this may be a read error. The rearrangement joins TRBV5-4 to TRBJ1-2; D not resolved. There are 12 residues in the CDR3. Germline CDR1 is SGHNT and CDR2 is YYREEE (reference sequence). CDR3 DNA sequence: TGTGTCAGCAGCTTGGCTGACTATGGCTACACCTTC. Protein: CVSSLADYGYTF.

This clonotype was counted many times. V usage is TRBV20-1 and J usage is TRBJ1-5, with D possibly being TRBD1 (6 bases). The CDR3 has 13 residues. V was shortened by 5 bases and J by 4 bases, with 12 bases between the two germline ends. Germline CDR1 is DFQATT and CDR2 is SNEGSKA (reference sequence). The CDR3 region is CSARTALNQPQHF. The CDR3 nucleotides are TGCAGTGCTCGGACAGCCCTAAATCAGCCCCAGCATTTT.

This clonotype has ten or more counts. The rearrangement links TRBV27 to TRBJ1-5; no clear D. V lost 8 bases and J 1 base, leaving 12 bases between the germline ends. Germline lookup yields CDR1 MNHEY and CDR2 SMNVEV (reference sequence). The CDR3 runs to 14 residues. The CDR3 is CASGYSKSNQPQHF. In nucleotides, the CDR3 is TGTGCCAGCGGCTACAGTAAGAGCAATCAGCCCCAGCATTTT.

This clonotype has a handful of counts. V gene TRBV28 combines with J gene TRBJ1-5, with D possibly TRBD1 on 5 matching bases. CDR1 and CDR2 (germline): MDHEN, SYDVKM. Trimming left V 7 bases short and J 4 bases short, with 11 bases between. The CDR3 spans 13 residues. The CDR3 DNA reads TGTGCCAGCAAAAGGGGACGGAATCAGCCCCAGCATTTT. Its translation: CASKRGRNQPQHF.